One sample yielded the 20 T cell receptor beta chains listed below, sequenced in a study of shared T cell receptors in the human thymus. This table comes from immunoSEQ multiplex PCR, and its TCRdb copy is limited to in-frame clones, with some not included. The table shows fewer than 700,000 clones, with 88% occurring only once. Separately, the same data were catalogued under a study of human thymus T cells.

Sample: thymocytes. The receptors come from a boy under two years old with a congenital heart defect.

The V call is TRBV7-8, the J call TRBJ2-7, with unresolved D. The V gene's germline CDR1 is SGHVS and CDR2 FQNEAQ. Trimming shortened V by 5 bases and J by 3 bases, and 20 bases separated the two germline ends. The CDR3 runs to 16 residues. This chain's CDR3 is CASSLPPKSTYYEQYF. The CDR3 region has the DNA TGTGCCAGCAGCCTCCCCCCTAAAAGTACCTACTACGAGCAGTACTTC. Based on the CDR3 plus reference TRBV7-8 and TRBJ2-7, the full variable domain is GAGVSQSPRYKVAKRGQDVALRCDPISGHVSLFWYQQALGQGPEFLTYFQNEAQLDKSGLPSDRFFAERPEGSVSTLKIQRTQQEDSAVYLCASSLPPKSTYYEQYFGPGTRLTVT.

This clone came up once. The V and J genes are TRBV28 and TRBJ1-5, with TRBD1 matching over 8 bases. Unmatched junction bases numbered 22, after V lost 3 bases and J lost 0 bases. This CDR3 spans 22 amino acids. In germline, CDR1 is MDHEN, CDR2 SYDVKM. The CDR3 spells CASSFIGIYGGQATYSNQPQHF. In DNA form, the CDR3 reads TGTGCCAGCAGTTTCATAGGTATTTATGGGGGACAGGCGACTTATAGCAATCAGCCCCAGCATTTT. Full variable domain (rest looked up from reference TRBV28 and TRBJ1-5): DVKVTQSSRYLVKRTGEKVFLECVQDMDHENMFWYRQDPGLGLRLIYFSYDVKMKEKGDIPEGYSVSREKKERFSLILESASTNQTSMYLCASSFIGIYGGQATYSNQPQHFGDGTRLSIL.

The chain combines TRBV2 with TRBJ2-7, with TRBD2 identical over 12 bases. The CDR3 contains 15 residues. Germline lookup yields CDR1 SNHLY and CDR2 FYNNEI. V lost 5 bases to trimming and J lost 6 bases; unmatched junction nucleotides: 8. The DNA of the CDR3 is TGTGCCAGCAGTACCCTAGCGGGAGGGGACTGCGAGCAGTACTTC. This sequence encodes CASSTLAGGDCEQYF. The whole variable domain, filled in from reference TRBV2 and TRBJ2-7, reads EPEVTQTPSHQVTQMGQEVILRCVPISNHLYFYWYRQILGQKVEFLVSFYNNEISEKSEIFDDQFSVERPDGSNFTLKIRSTKLEDSAMYFCASSTLAGGDCEQYFGPGTRLTVT.

The DNA for the CDR3 is TGTGCCAGCAGCGGACAGGACCCCTCCTACAATGAGCAGTTCTTC. Its protein product is CASSGQDPSYNEQFF. The chain uses TRBV14 and TRBJ2-1, with TRBD1 matching 7 bases. V lost 5 bases, J lost 0 bases, and 4 bases stayed unmatched. Germline V gene lookup returns CDR1 SGHDN and CDR2 FVKESK. The CDR3 has 15 amino acids.

The chain links TRBV27 to TRBJ1-5; 10 positions match TRBD1. The CDR3 contains 17 residues. Germline CDR1 reads MNHEY; CDR2 reads SMNVEV (reference sequence). The junction had 3 bases not matched to a gene; V was cut back by 1 base and J by 0 bases. For the CDR3, the DNA is TGTGCCAGCAGTTTATACGGACAGGGGGGTAGCAATCAGCCCCAGCATTTT. Its translation: CASSLYGQGGSNQPQHF.

The chain joins TRBV6-6 to TRBJ2-2; 10 nucleotides match TRBD1. The CDR3 sequence is 16 residues long. Trimming took 4 bases from V and 1 from J; bases not matched to a gene: 3. Germline V lookup: CDR1 MNHNY, CDR2 SVGAGI (reference sequence). This CDR3 is CASSSGQGRNTGELFF. The CDR3 DNA sequence: TGTGCCAGCAGTTCGGGACAGGGGCGGAACACCGGGGAGCTGTTTTTT.

This chain links TRBV9 with TRBJ2-3, with D perhaps TRBD2 (8 bases). Germline lookup yields CDR1 SGDLS and CDR2 YYNGEE. Trimming shortened V by 2 bases and J by 0 bases, and 31 bases separated the two germline ends. The CDR3 contains 22 residues. The DNA of the CDR3 is TGTGCCAGCAGCGTGGGAGGGGGCCTCAAGCGGGAGTCCCAAACTAGCACAGATACGCAGTATTTT. Translating it yields CASSVGGGLKRESQTSTDTQYF.

J is TRBJ2-5 and V is TRBV4-3; no firm D call. CDR1 LGHNA and CDR2 YSLEER come from the germline V gene. The CDR3 consists of 14 residues. The ends were cut back, 0 bases at V and 7 bases at J, with 12 bases in the middle. CDR3 sequence reads: CASSQDPASGTQYF. The CDR3 DNA follows: TGCGCCAGCAGCCAAGATCCCGCCTCCGGGACCCAGTACTTC.

The chain combines TRBV28 with TRBJ2-7, with a tentative D call TRBD2 (6 bases). Germline-derived CDR1 and CDR2 are MDHEN and SYDVKM. The CDR3 sequence is 12 residues long. With 6 bases removed from V and 5 bases from J, the gap between germline ends came to 11 bases. The CDR3 DNA sequence: TGTGCCAGCAGCATACGGAGGGACGAGCAGTACTTC. It translates to CASSIRRDEQYF. The full variable domain, its missing parts supplied by reference TRBV28 and TRBJ2-7, is DVKVTQSSRYLVKRTGEKVFLECVQDMDHENMFWYRQDPGLGLRLIYFSYDVKMKEKGDIPEGYSVSREKKERFSLILESASTNQTSMYLCASSIRRDEQYFGPGTRLTVT.

The rearrangement links TRBV19 to TRBJ2-4, with 8 bases that match TRBD1. The CDR3 length is 13 residues. Trimming took 5 bases from V and 8 from J; bases not matched to a gene: 5. Germline V gives CDR1 LNHDA, CDR2 SQIVND (reference sequence). CDR3 DNA: TGTGCCAGTAGTGCAGGACAGGGCGACATTCAGTACTTC. This encodes CASSAGQGDIQYF.

V usage is TRBV18 and J usage is TRBJ1-1; tentatively, D is TRBD1 (5 bases). Trimming took off 3 bases at V and 2 bases at J, with 10 bases between the two ends. The CDR3 has 14 residues. Germline values: CDR1 KGHSH, CDR2 LQKENI. The CDR3 protein is CASSPTAQNTEAFF. The CDR3 region has the DNA TGTGCCAGCTCACCGACAGCTCAAAACACTGAAGCTTTCTTT.

The rearrangement uses TRBV12-5 and TRBJ1-3, with 9 positions matching TRBD1. With V trimmed by 3 bases and J by 4 bases, 10 bases remained unmatched. Germline V CDR1 and CDR2: LGHNT, FRNRAP. This CDR3 spans 17 amino acids. DNA of the CDR3: TGTGCTAGTGGTTTTTGGGCGGGACAGGGATTGGGAAACACCATATATTTT. It translates to CASGFWAGQGLGNTIYF.

The chain recombines TRBV2 with TRBJ2-7; 9 positions match TRBD1. The germline gives CDR1 SNHLY, CDR2 FYNNEI. The CDR3 totals 16 residues. J lost 3 bases, V lost 4 bases, and 10 bases had no gene match. The CDR3 spells CASSAVLQGAYYEQYF. DNA for the CDR3: TGTGCCAGCAGTGCTGTGTTACAGGGGGCTTACTACGAGCAGTACTTC.

The chain joins TRBV28 to TRBJ2-7; 11 bases are a match to TRBD1. This CDR3 is built from 15 residues. Germline lookup yields CDR1 MDHEN and CDR2 SYDVKM. V shed 5 bases and J 3 bases; nucleotides not matched to a gene: 6. The CDR3 region is CASSLGQGADYEQYF. CDR3 DNA: TGTGCCAGCAGTCTCGGACAGGGGGCAGACTACGAGCAGTACTTC. Combining the CDR3 with reference TRBV28 and TRBJ2-7 gives the whole variable domain DVKVTQSSRYLVKRTGEKVFLECVQDMDHENMFWYRQDPGLGLRLIYFSYDVKMKEKGDIPEGYSVSREKKERFSLILESASTNQTSMYLCASSLGQGADYEQYFGPGTRLTVT.

V and J are TRBV7-6 and TRBJ1-5; tentative D call: TRBD1 (6 bases). Germline CDR1 and CDR2: SGHVS and FNYEAQ. The V end was cut by 5 bases, the J end by 3 bases, with 11 bases between. The CDR3 contains 14 residues. In DNA, the CDR3 is TGTGCCAGCAGCCTGACAGGCAACAATCAGCCCCAGCATTTT. Its translation is CASSLTGNNQPQHF.

The rearrangement joins TRBV6-4 to TRBJ2-3; 8 nucleotides line up with TRBD1. The V gene end was trimmed by 8 bases and the J gene end by 0 bases; junction bases not matched to a gene: 4. The CDR3 length is 14 residues. CDR1 and CDR2 (germline): MRHNA, SNTAGT. The CDR3 DNA sequence: TGTGCCAGCGCCCAGGGGGCTAGCACAGATACGCAGTATTTT. Protein: CASAQGASTDTQYF.

The CDR3 spells CATSRDLGARVAGELFF. CDR3 sequence (DNA): TGTGCCACCAGCAGAGATCTAGGGGCCAGGGTGGCCGGGGAGCTGTTTTTT. The gene calls are TRBV15 and TRBJ2-2; perhaps TRBD1 as D (5 bases). The CDR3 consists of 17 residues. Germline lookup yields CDR1 LNHNV and CDR2 YYDKDF (reference sequence). The V and J ends lost 0 bases and 6 bases respectively, with 17 bases between them.

This clone has a handful of counts. V usage is TRBV6-1 and J usage is TRBJ2-3; 9 positions match TRBD2. Germline CDR1 reads MNHNS; CDR2 reads SASEGT. The V gene end was trimmed by 1 base and the J gene end by 0 bases; junction bases not matched to a gene: 5. The CDR3 has 17 residues. The CDR3 sequence is CASSEDTSGHSTDTQYF. As DNA, the CDR3 is TGTGCCAGCAGTGAAGACACTAGCGGGCATAGCACAGATACGCAGTATTTT.

The genes are TRBV7-2 and TRBJ2-1; TRBD1 matches 8 bases. The CDR3 totals 16 residues. CDR1 is SGHTA and CDR2 is FQGNSA in the germline V gene. Germline trimming cut 1 base from V and 9 bases from J; bases unmatched to any gene: 11. The CDR3 reads CASSLVGQGMYGEQFF. CDR3 nucleotide sequence: TGTGCCAGCAGCTTAGTAGGACAGGGAATGTATGGTGAGCAGTTCTTC.

The chain carries TRBV14 and TRBJ2-5, with D perhaps matching TRBD1 (5 bases). The J call is uncertain, as TRBJ2-7 better fits the DNA end. CDR1 is SGHDN, CDR2 FVKESK, per germline. The CDR3 totals 17 residues. In nucleotides, the CDR3 is TGTGCCAGCAGCCAAGGGGTGGGGCCCCCGAAGAGGTACGAGCAGTACTTC. Its translation is CASSQGVGPPKRYEQYF.